The 14 T cell receptor beta chains presented below share a single source sample, sequenced in a study of T cells after yellow fever vaccination. One entry per CDR3 protein, called by TCRdb with MiXCR from the 5' RACE reads. The profile shows 200,000 to 300,000 distinct CDR3 sequences, more than 3.5% of them singletons. The input for sequencing was PBMCs, taken 15 days after the yellow fever booster vaccination. The receptors were sampled from a man aged 18 to 29 who received the YFV17D yellow fever vaccine.

The sample holds many counts of this clonotype. V gene TRBV5-5 combines with J gene TRBJ2-2, with TRBD1 identical over 8 bases. The CDR3 is 15 amino acids. V lost 2 bases to trimming and J lost 6 bases; unmatched junction nucleotides: 6. Germline assignment: CDR1 SGHKS and CDR2 YYEKEE (reference sequence). Here the CDR3 DNA reads TGTGCCAGCAGCTTTAAGTCACAGGGGGCCGGGGAGCTGTTTTTT. Encoded protein: CASSFKSQGAGELFF.

This clonotype was counted ten times or more. The chain carries TRBV5-1 and TRBJ2-5; 11 bases map to TRBD2. The trim removed 4 bases at V and 4 bases at J, leaving 6 bases unmatched. The CDR3 loop spans 15 amino acids. Germline CDR1 is SGHRS and CDR2 is YFSETQ. The DNA of the CDR3 is TGCGCCAGCAGCGTGACTAGCGGGATGTCAGAGACCCAGTACTTC. This translates into CASSVTSGMSETQYF.

This clonotype was seen repeatedly, ten times or more. This chain joins TRBV5-5 and TRBJ1-6; D is unresolved. Germline V gene data show CDR1 as SGHKS and CDR2 as YYEKEE (reference sequence). V was trimmed by 4 bases and J by 1 base, leaving 9 bases between them. The CDR3 length is 15 residues. CDR3 nucleotide sequence: TGTGCCAGCAGCCCTGGCAGGTCCTATAATTCACCCCTCCACTTT. The encoded protein is CASSPGRSYNSPLHF.

This clonotype was seen only a few times. V gene TRBV19 combines with J gene TRBJ1-5; D gene unclear. The V and J ends lost 7 bases and 4 bases respectively, with 17 bases between them. The V gene's germline CDR1 is LNHDA and CDR2 SQIVND (reference sequence). The CDR3 runs to 15 residues. This CDR3 reads CASTSRGRANQPQHF. The CDR3 coding sequence is TGTGCCAGTACTTCTCGCGGGAGGGCTAATCAGCCCCAGCATTTT.

This clonotype was seen repeatedly, ten times or more. This chain links TRBV2 with TRBJ1-1, with D maybe TRBD1 (5 bases). CDR3 length: 14 residues. Germline CDR1 SNHLY, CDR2 FYNNEI. The V and J ends lost 3 bases and 4 bases respectively, with 12 bases between them. CDR3 protein: CASSDRGVGTEAFF. The CDR3 nucleotides read TGTGCCAGCAGTGACAGAGGGGTGGGCACTGAAGCTTTCTTT.

This clonotype was found many times. V is TRBV7-2 and J is TRBJ2-5, with D possibly being TRBD1 or TRBD2 (5 bases each). In germline, CDR1 is SGHTA, CDR2 FQGNSA. CDR3 length equals 15 residues. V shed 7 bases and J shed 4 bases, with 19 bases lying between them. CDR3 region: CASNTAGSTGETQYF. The CDR3 DNA sequence: TGTGCCAGCAATACGGCAGGGAGTACAGGAGAGACCCAGTACTTC.

This clonotype showed up many times. The V and J genes are TRBV24-1 and TRBJ2-3; D assignment may be TRBD1 or TRBD2 (6 bases each). Per the germline V gene, CDR1 is KGHDR and CDR2 is SFDVKD. Trimming cost V 4 bases and J 2 bases, with 12 bases left between them. The CDR3 totals 15 residues. DNA for the CDR3: TGTGCCACCAGTGACCCCGGGGGCCCCACAGATACGCAGTATTTT. Translation gives CATSDPGGPTDTQYF.

Concerning this clonotype: Just one base apart from a much larger clone, this may be a read error. The rearrangement uses TRBV29-1 and TRBJ1-5; 7 bases match TRBD1. Germline trimming cut 5 bases from V and 2 bases from J; bases unmatched to any gene: 9. In germline, CDR1 is SQVTM, CDR2 ANQGSEA. The CDR3 is 15 residues long. The CDR3 loop is CSVMTGTICNQPQHF. The CDR3 DNA follows: TGCAGCGTTATGACAGGGACGATTTGCAATCAGCCCCAGCATTTT.

This chain connects TRBV20-1 to TRBJ2-5; the D gene is possibly TRBD1 (6 bases). The V end was cut by 4 bases, the J end by 6 bases, with 21 bases between. The CDR3 has 15 residues. Germline V gene data show CDR1 as DFQATT and CDR2 as SNEGSKA (reference sequence). CDR3 in DNA: TGCAGTGCTACTGCGGCGTGGGGGCTGAGGAAGACCCAGTACTTC. This encodes CSATAAWGLRKTQYF.

This clonotype was seen a handful of times. This rearrangement joins TRBV21-1 to TRBJ2-2; TRBD1, the table's D call, lacks a check against the DNA. TRBV21-1 is termed a pseudogene. The CDR3 length is 16 residues. CDR3 coding DNA: TGTGCCAGCAGCACCGGGTGGGACAGGTCGACCGGGGAGCTGTTTTTT. Protein product: CASSTGWDRSTGELFF.

In this sample, this clonotype turned up once. The V gene is TRBV15, the J gene TRBJ2-7; D perhaps matches TRBD1 (5 bases). Germline V gene sequence: CDR1 LNHNV, CDR2 YYDKDF (reference sequence). The CDR3 consists of 14 residues. V lost 2 bases to trimming and J lost 3 bases, with 11 bases between them. CDR3 sequence reads: CATSRQGFLYEQYF. CDR3 nucleotide sequence: TGTGCCACCAGCAGACAGGGTTTCCTCTACGAGCAGTACTTC. Filled out from reference TRBV15 and TRBJ2-7, the complete variable domain reads DAMVIQNPRYQVTQFGKPVTLSCSQTLNHNVMYWYQQKSSQAPKLLFHYYDKDFNNEADTPDNFQSRRPNTSFCFLDIRSPGLGDTAMYLCATSRQGFLYEQYFGPGTRLTVT.

This clonotype was seen ten or more times. The gene calls are TRBV29-1 and TRBJ2-7; the D gene is possibly TRBD2 (6 bases). This CDR3 has 14 amino acids. Germline V gene lookup returns CDR1 SQVTM and CDR2 ANQGSEA. With 3 bases removed from V and 0 bases from J, the gap between germline ends came to 12 bases. In DNA, the CDR3 is TGCAGCGTTGATAAGGGAGGTGGCTCCTACGAGCAGTACTTC. It specifies CSVDKGGGSYEQYF.

This clonotype was seen at least ten times. The CDR3 reads CASSSVVGAGDTQYF. The DNA for the CDR3 is TGTGCCAGCAGCTCCGTGGTGGGGGCCGGAGATACGCAGTATTTT. The chain links TRBV7-9 to TRBJ2-3, with TRBD1 as a possible D gene (6 bases). The CDR3 has 15 residues. Deletions cut 4 bases from V and 5 bases from J, with 16 bases between. The germline V gene has CDR1 SEHNR and CDR2 FQNEAQ (reference sequence).

This clonotype showed up many times. The rearrangement joins TRBV6-6 to TRBJ2-1; D perhaps matches TRBD1 (6 bases). From germline, CDR1 is MNHNY and CDR2 SVGAGI (reference sequence). V dropped 4 bases and J dropped 0 bases, with 16 bases sitting between them. CDR3 size: 17 residues. The CDR3 bases are TGTGCCAGCAGTTTGCGACAGGTTACAAGCTCCTACAATGAGCAGTTCTTC. Amino acid sequence: CASSLRQVTSSYNEQFF.